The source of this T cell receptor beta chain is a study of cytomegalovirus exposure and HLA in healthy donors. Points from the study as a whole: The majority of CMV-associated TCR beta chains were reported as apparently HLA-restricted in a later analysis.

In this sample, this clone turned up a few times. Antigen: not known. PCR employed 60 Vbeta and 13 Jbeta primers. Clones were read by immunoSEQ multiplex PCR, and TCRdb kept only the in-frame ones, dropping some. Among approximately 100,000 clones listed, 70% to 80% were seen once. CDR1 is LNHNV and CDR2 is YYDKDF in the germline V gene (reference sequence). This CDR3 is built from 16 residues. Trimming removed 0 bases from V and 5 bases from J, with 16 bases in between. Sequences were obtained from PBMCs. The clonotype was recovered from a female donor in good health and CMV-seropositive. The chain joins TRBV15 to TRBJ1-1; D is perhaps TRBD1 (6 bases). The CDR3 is CATSRDSGRGRTEAFF. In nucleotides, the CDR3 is TGTGCCACCAGCAGAGATTCGGGCAGGGGCAGGACTGAAGCTTTCTTT.